Presented here are 11 T cell receptor beta chains from one specimen sequenced in a study of shared clonotypes between healthy human individuals. Some clones are missing from TCRdb's copy, which holds only in-frame ones; the method was immunoSEQ multiplex PCR. Of roughly 590,000 clones in the sample, roughly 95% were seen once. CD45RO-negative CD8 cells positively selected for CCR7 made up the naive population, which excluded terminally differentiated effector memory CD45RA+ cells. Sequenced material: naive CD8+ T cells sorted from blood. These receptors were taken from a woman aged 25 to 39 in good health.

This rearrangement joins TRBV9 to TRBJ1-5; D may be TRBD1 (5 bases). V was clipped by 0 bases and J by 6 bases, with 10 bases between them. This CDR3 spans 14 amino acids. Germline V lookup: CDR1 SGDLS, CDR2 YYNGEE. CDR3 sequence (DNA): TGTGCCAGCAGCGTAGGAGGGGCGGGTCAGCCCCAGCATTTT. It specifies CASSVGGAGQPQHF.

The rearrangement joins TRBV6-6 to TRBJ2-7; 8 nucleotides align to TRBD1. Losses at the gene ends were 2 bases for V and 4 bases for J; bases not matched to a gene: 4. In germline, CDR1 is MNHNY, CDR2 SVGAGI (reference sequence). The CDR3 consists of 14 residues. Written as DNA, the CDR3 is TGTGCCAGCAGTTACCCGGACAGGGAATACGAGCAGTACTTC. This codes for CASSYPDREYEQYF.

The chain joins TRBV4-1 to TRBJ2-1; TRBD2 matches at 10 bases. V trimming: 1 base; J trimming: 10 bases; junction bases outside the gene matches: 4. Germline V gene sequence: CDR1 MGHRA, CDR2 YSYEKL. The CDR3 totals 14 residues. The CDR3 DNA follows: TGCGCCAGCAGCCAAGCTAGCGGGAGACGCGAGCAGTTCTTC. It is translated as CASSQASGRREQFF.

J is TRBJ2-1 and V is TRBV2, with 8 bases aligning to TRBD1. This CDR3 has 15 residues. CDR1 and CDR2 from the germline V gene are SNHLY and FYNNEI. With 11 bases clipped from V and 0 bases from J, the junction kept 9 bases outside the gene matches. CDR3 nucleotides: TGTGCCGTACCGGACAGGGACAGCTCCTACAATGAGCAGTTCTTC. Residues: CAVPDRDSSYNEQFF.

The chain carries TRBV11-1 and TRBJ2-7; D perhaps matches TRBD2 (5 bases). Trimming stripped 5 bases from V and 0 bases from J, with 11 bases between. The CDR3 covers 14 residues. Germline CDR1 and CDR2: SGHAT and FQDESV (reference sequence). CDR3 nucleotides: TGTGCCAGCAGCCTGCAGCGGAGCTCCTACGAGCAGTACTTC. The encoded protein is CASSLQRSSYEQYF.

The chain combines TRBV7-9 with TRBJ2-3; a weak D match, TRBD2 (5 bases). The ends were cut back, 2 bases at V and 0 bases at J, with 9 bases in the middle. The germline gives CDR1 SEHNR, CDR2 FQNEAQ (reference sequence). The CDR3 loop spans 15 amino acids. CDR3 residues: CASSLPGSSTDTQYF. The DNA of the CDR3 is TGTGCCAGCAGCTTACCGGGGTCTAGCACAGATACGCAGTATTTT.

The J gene is TRBJ2-5, the V gene TRBV4-1, with D possibly being TRBD1 (5 bases). Germline lookup yields CDR1 MGHRA and CDR2 YSYEKL. The germline V and J ends were trimmed by 4 bases and 4 bases, with 13 bases remaining between them. The CDR3 has 14 amino acids. As DNA, the CDR3 is TGCGCCAGCAGCCTCAGGGTCCTTTTAGAGACCCAGTACTTC. This translates into CASSLRVLLETQYF.

In this sample, this clone turned up a few times. V usage is TRBV28 and J usage is TRBJ2-7; TRBD1 agrees at 9 bases. Trimming cost V 2 bases and J 4 bases; bases outside gene matches: 3. The germline V gene has CDR1 MDHEN and CDR2 SYDVKM. CDR3 size: 14 residues. The CDR3 here is CASSLNRGLYEQYF. The CDR3 nucleotides are TGTGCCAGCAGTTTAAACAGGGGGCTGTACGAGCAGTACTTC.

This sequence joins TRBV28 and TRBJ2-7; the D is unclear. V dropped 3 bases and J dropped 3 bases, with 9 bases sitting between them. CDR1 and CDR2 (germline): MDHEN, SYDVKM. This CDR3 spans 13 amino acids. The CDR3 DNA is TGTGCCAGCAGTTTCAGGATGGGCTACGAGCAGTACTTC. The encoded protein is CASSFRMGYEQYF.

The rearrangement links TRBV5-1 to TRBJ1-1; D gene unclear. The CDR3 contains 16 residues. The V gene's germline CDR1 is SGHRS and CDR2 YFSETQ. Trimming removed 5 bases at V and 5 bases at J, with 22 bases between. CDR3 nucleotides: TGCGCCAGCAGGCCCCCCTTAGGGTCTGAGTGGACTGAAGCTTTCTTT. It is translated as CASRPPLGSEWTEAFF.

J is TRBJ2-5 and V is TRBV7-2; a weak D match, TRBD1 (6 bases). With the DNA end fitting TRBJ2-7 better, the J assignment may be wrong. Per the germline V gene, CDR1 is SGHTA and CDR2 is FQGNSA. CDR3 length: 15 residues. In nucleotides, the CDR3 is TGTGCCAGCAGCGAGTTACAGGGATCATCCTACGAGCAGTACTTC. Translating gives CASSELQGSSYEQYF.